Listed below are T cell receptor beta chains from one sample, sequenced in a study of chemoradiotherapy in HPV16-positive cancers. Only in-frame clones appear in the TCRdb table, and some are missing; sequencing was by immunoSEQ multiplex PCR. The table lists around 8,700 clones, approximately 74% of them singletons. This sample was taken from a patient who underwent chemoradiotherapy. The source of these receptors is a human donor with HPV-associated anogenital cancer. CDR3s include the opening cysteine and the closing phenylalanine or tryptophan.

v_gene	CDR3aa
TRBV2	CASLRDRGRVEGNIQYF
TRBV25-1	CASSYGQGVTGELFF
TRBV4-1	CASSLALFSVGTGGRTGELFF
TRBV5-1	CASSPDRATYEQYF
TRBV28	CASSFKLPAGSYEQYF
TRBV7-9	CASSRSGATDTQYF
TRBV5-4	CASRGGQGLLSEQFF
TRBV5-4	CASGQTNEKLFF
TRBV27	CASSSHRASSYSPLHF
TRBV7-8	CASSRGQGGTEAFF
TRBV27	CASSFLPTGELFF
TRBV7-2	CASSGRARNTEAFF
TRBV29-1	CSVSTGHTEAFF
TRBV25-1	CASRKSTGTGSYEQYF
TRBV7-3	CASSLNRAGANNEQFF
TRBV10-3	CAISQRGSEAFF
TRBV10-1	CASSDLFGTSGYSYNEQFF
TRBV7-2	CASSFTGQGLSSGNTIYF
TRBV7-9	CASSLGTLASSYNEQFF
TRBV19	CASRAGANTGELFF
TRBV7-9	CASSLDLAGGEQYF
TRBV4-2	CASSPGLAGKISGNTIYF
TRBV5-4	CASSFGTSTDTQYF
TRBV28	CASRGRRIEQYF
TRBV7-6	CASSRDRGYEQYF
TRBV19	CASRNPGESRETQYF
TRBV5-5	CASSLGPSEEQYF
TRBV7-2	CASSPSPVTSSYEQYF
TRBV6-1	CASSEISLGREHGYTF
TRBV19	CASSIGQDGSYGYTF
TRBV10-3	CAIAEDRTYNEQFF
TRBV28	CASSPPWGRGEQFF
TRBV7-9	CASSLGGGNEKLFF
TRBV28	CASRRGGMSTEAFF
TRBV28	CASSLAGENTGELFF
TRBV27	CASSPLPDRGETQYF
TRBV30	CAWSGPYDGQPQHF
TRBV7-9	CASSAPRTSGEQYF
TRBV28	CASSSTGTEVGELFF
TRBV9	CASSAGPGQGNTEAFF
TRBV30	CAWSVIAGGTDTQYF
TRBV2	CASPTDRGRRETQYF
TRBV27	CASSPTGGGYGYTF
TRBV5-1	CASSLRLTSGGQETQYF
TRBV7-3	CASSPGQWSSYNEQFF
TRBV15	CATTTRDRGQANYGYTF
TRBV5-8	CASSLTSGSYEQYF
TRBV27	CASSLGQSSYNSPLHF
TRBV9	CASSVDPMGDQPQHF
TRBV6-4	CASSRLAGETDTQYF
TRBV28	CASSIVWGKVGELFF
TRBV4-3	CASSQEQGSAEQYF
TRBV4-3	CASSQELGHLNTEAFF
TRBV11-2	CASSSTTGVIYNEQFF
TRBV7-6	CASSLGPSGKANEQFF